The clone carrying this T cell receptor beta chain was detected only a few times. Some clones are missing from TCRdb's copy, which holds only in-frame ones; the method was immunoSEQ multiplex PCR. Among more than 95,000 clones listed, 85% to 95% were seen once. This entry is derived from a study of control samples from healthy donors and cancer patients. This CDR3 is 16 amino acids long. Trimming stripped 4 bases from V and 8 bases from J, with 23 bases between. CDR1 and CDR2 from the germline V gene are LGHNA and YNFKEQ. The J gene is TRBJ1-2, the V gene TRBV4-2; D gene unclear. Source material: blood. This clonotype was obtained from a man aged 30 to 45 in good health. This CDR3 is CASSREIGRVVEGYTF. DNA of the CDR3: TGTGCCAGCAGCCGGGAGATAGGGAGGGTGGTGGAGGGCTACACCTTC.